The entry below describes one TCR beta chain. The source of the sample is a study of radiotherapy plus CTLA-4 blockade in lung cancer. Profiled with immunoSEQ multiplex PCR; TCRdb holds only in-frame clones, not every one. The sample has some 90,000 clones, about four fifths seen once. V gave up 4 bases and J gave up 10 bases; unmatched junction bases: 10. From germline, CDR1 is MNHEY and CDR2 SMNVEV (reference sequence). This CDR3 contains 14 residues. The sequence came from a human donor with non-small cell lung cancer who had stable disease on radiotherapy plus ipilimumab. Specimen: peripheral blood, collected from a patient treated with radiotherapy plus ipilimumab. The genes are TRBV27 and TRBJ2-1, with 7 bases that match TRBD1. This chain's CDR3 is CASSSRTGVGEQFF. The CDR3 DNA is TGTGCCAGCAGTTCTCGGACAGGCGTAGGAGAGCAGTTCTTC.